The 12 T cell receptor beta chains in this list originate from one sample, sequenced in a study of blood T cell repertoires in COVID-19. The protocol was immunoSEQ multiplex PCR, while the TCRdb copy is restricted to in-frame clones and leaves out a portion. The sample shows roughly 75,000 clones, approximately 80% of them seen only once. The material sequenced was peripheral blood. The source is a man aged 50-59 years with acute or convalescent COVID-19.

The gene calls are TRBV19 and TRBJ2-1; a possible D gene is TRBD1 (6 bases). Germline CDR1 is LNHDA and CDR2 is SQIVND (reference sequence). The CDR3 is 14 amino acids. Trimming shortened V by 3 bases and J by 6 bases, and 12 bases separated the two germline ends. The CDR3 loop is CASSIMSGANEQFF. In nucleotides, the CDR3 is TGTGCCAGTAGTATCATGTCAGGGGCCAATGAGCAGTTCTTC.

This rearrangement joins TRBV5-4 to TRBJ1-1, with TRBD1 matching over 7 bases. The V and J ends lost 2 bases and 5 bases, in that order; junction bases with no gene match: 3. In germline, CDR1 is SGHNT, CDR2 YYREEE (reference sequence). CDR3 length equals 13 residues. CDR3 sequence reads: CASSLQGRTEAFF. CDR3 coding DNA: TGTGCCAGCAGCTTACAGGGGAGAACTGAAGCTTTCTTT.

The chain recombines TRBV5-6 with TRBJ2-1, with a possible D match to TRBD2 (6 bases). Trimming cost V 0 bases and J 7 bases, with 11 bases left between them. From germline, CDR1 is SGHDT and CDR2 YYEEEE. The CDR3 extends over 14 amino acids. CDR3 DNA: TGTGCCAGCAGCTTGGGTGGAGGGGTGAATGAGCAGTTCTTC. Translated, it gives CASSLGGGVNEQFF.

The chain joins TRBV12-3 or TRBV12-4 to TRBJ2-2; possibly TRBD2 for D (5 bases). This CDR3 is built from 13 residues. DNA for the CDR3: TGTGCGTCGTCGGAGGATTACACCGGGGAGCTGTTTTTT. This sequence encodes CASSEDYTGELFF.

The chain uses TRBV6-4 and TRBJ1-1; D may be TRBD1 (6 bases). The CDR3 sequence is 15 residues long. The germline gives CDR1 MRHNA, CDR2 SNTAGT. Trimming took 4 bases from V and 4 from J, leaving 16 bases between them. CDR3 region: CASSVNVQGRTEAFF. CDR3 nucleotides: TGTGCCAGCAGTGTGAACGTACAGGGACGCACTGAAGCTTTCTTT.

The gene calls are TRBV18 and TRBJ1-3, with 7 bases lining up with TRBD1. Germline V lookup: CDR1 KGHSH, CDR2 LQKENI. The CDR3 runs 15 residues. After removal of 2 bases from V and 5 bases from J, the junction contained 6 bases not matched to a gene. The CDR3 nucleotides are TGTGCCAGCTCACCAACGAGGGGACAGAGAAACACCATATATTTT. This codes for CASSPTRGQRNTIYF.

The CDR3 region is CASSPTGESSGYTF. CDR3 nucleotides: TGTGCCAGCAGCCCCACAGGGGAATCGTCTGGCTACACCTTC. V usage is TRBV3-1 (or the pseudogene TRBV3-2) and J usage is TRBJ1-2, with TRBD1 matching 7 bases. CDR3 size: 14 residues. V shed 4 bases, J shed 7 bases, and the junction held 9 bases outside the gene matches. Germline V gives CDR1 LGHDT, CDR2 YNNKEL (reference sequence).

This chain connects TRBV5-1 to TRBJ2-5; perhaps TRBD2 as D (5 bases). This CDR3 region has 15 residues. Germline CDR1 is SGHRS and CDR2 is YFSETQ. Between the trimmed V and J ends, which lost 1 base and 5 bases, there was a span of 15 bases. CDR3 in amino acids: CASSLFGVPGETQYF. CDR3 nucleotides: TGCGCCAGCAGCTTGTTCGGGGTACCCGGGGAGACCCAGTACTTC.

This sequence joins TRBV2 and TRBJ2-7; D is unclear. CDR3 length: 14 residues. Germline V lookup: CDR1 SNHLY, CDR2 FYNNEI. V was pared by 5 bases and J by 5 bases, with 16 bases between. The CDR3 sequence is CASSTFGSADEQYF. The CDR3 DNA is TGTGCCAGCAGTACTTTCGGAAGCGCTGACGAGCAGTACTTC.

The rearrangement uses TRBV7-8 and TRBJ2-3; D is undetermined. This CDR3 has 15 residues. Germline V gene sequence: CDR1 SGHVS, CDR2 FQNEAQ. V lost 6 bases to trimming and J lost 0 bases, with 13 bases between them. CDR3 in amino acids: CASRSDTSSTDTQYF. The CDR3 DNA is TGTGCCAGCAGATCAGACACCTCTAGCACAGATACGCAGTATTTT.

The rearrangement links TRBV18 to TRBJ1-1; TRBD1 might be the D (6 bases). The CDR3 sequence is 14 residues long. Germline V CDR1 and CDR2: KGHSH, LQKENI. The V gene lost 2 bases and the J gene lost 3 bases, with 10 bases spanning the gap. The CDR3 loop reads CASSPDRIYTEAFF. The CDR3 DNA is TGTGCCAGCTCACCAGACAGGATCTACACTGAAGCTTTCTTT.

There are a few counts of this clone. CDR3 in amino acids: CASSYGQVYGYTF. The CDR3 DNA reads as TGTGCCAGCAGTTACGGACAGGTCTATGGCTACACCTTC. The chain couples TRBV6-5 to TRBJ1-2, with 7 positions matching TRBD1. In germline, CDR1 is MNHEY, CDR2 SVGAGI. The trim removed 2 bases at V and 4 bases at J, leaving 1 base unmatched. The CDR3 sequence is 13 residues long.